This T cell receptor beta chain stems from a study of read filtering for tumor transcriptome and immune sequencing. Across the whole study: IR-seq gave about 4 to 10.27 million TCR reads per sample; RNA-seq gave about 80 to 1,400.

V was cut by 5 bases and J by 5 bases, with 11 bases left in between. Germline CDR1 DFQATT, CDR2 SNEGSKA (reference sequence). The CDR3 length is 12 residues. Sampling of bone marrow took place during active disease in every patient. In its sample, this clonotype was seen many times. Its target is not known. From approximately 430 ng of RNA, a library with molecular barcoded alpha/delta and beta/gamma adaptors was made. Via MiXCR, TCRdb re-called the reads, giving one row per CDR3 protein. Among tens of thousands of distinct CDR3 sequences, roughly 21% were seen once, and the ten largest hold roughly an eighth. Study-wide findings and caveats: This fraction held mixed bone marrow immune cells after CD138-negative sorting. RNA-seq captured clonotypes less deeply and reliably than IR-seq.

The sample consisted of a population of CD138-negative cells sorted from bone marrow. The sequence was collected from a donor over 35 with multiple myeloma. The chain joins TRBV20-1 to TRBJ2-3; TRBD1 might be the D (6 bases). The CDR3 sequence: CSAPTGKDTQYF. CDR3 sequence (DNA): TGCAGTGCTCCCACAGGGAAAGATACGCAGTATTTT.